Below, 26 T cell receptor beta chains from the same sample are listed, as sequenced in a study of cytomegalovirus exposure and HLA in healthy donors. Researchers ran the PCR with 60 Vbeta and 13 Jbeta primers. Data came from immunoSEQ multiplex PCR; TCRdb stores just in-frame clones and leaves some out. The repertoire consists of more than 80,000 clones, with around three quarters occurring once and the leading ten covering roughly 8%. The sequenced sample was PBMCs. All receptors derive from a human donor in good health.

The chain uses TRBV27 and TRBJ1-1, with 9 bases identical to TRBD1. The V gene end was trimmed by 5 bases and the J gene end by 3 bases; junction bases not matched to a gene: 4. Germline V gene sequence: CDR1 MNHEY, CDR2 SMNVEV (reference sequence). This CDR3 is 14 amino acids long. CDR3 in DNA: TGTGCCAGCAGTACTGACAGGGGGGACACTGAAGCTTTCTTT. The encoded protein is CASSTDRGDTEAFF.

This clone was seen once. The J gene is TRBJ1-2, the V gene TRBV7-8, with a tentative D call TRBD1 (6 bases). V lost 1 base and J 7 bases, leaving 10 bases between the germline ends. The CDR3 is 13 amino acids. Germline CDR1 reads SGHVS; CDR2 reads FQNEAQ. CDR3 residues: CASSLGQATGYTF. CDR3 DNA: TGTGCCAGCAGCTTAGGACAGGCGACTGGCTACACCTTC.

The V gene is TRBV7-2, the J gene TRBJ2-6; D not certain. The germline V and J ends were trimmed by 4 bases and 2 bases, with 6 bases remaining between them. Germline assignment: CDR1 SGHTA and CDR2 FQGNSA. The CDR3 has 14 amino acids. CDR3 sequence (DNA): TGTGCCAGCAGCTCTTCTGCTGGGGCCAACGTCCTGACTTTC. Amino acid sequence: CASSSSAGANVLTF.

This chain links TRBV7-9 with TRBJ2-5; 8 bases map to TRBD2. Germline V lookup: CDR1 SEHNR, CDR2 FQNEAQ (reference sequence). The CDR3 totals 16 residues. J gave up 3 bases and V 5 bases, and 11 bases lay outside the gene matches. CDR3 residues: CASSVSGRWVEETQYF. As DNA, the CDR3 is TGTGCCAGCAGCGTCAGCGGGAGATGGGTTGAAGAGACCCAGTACTTC.

V gene TRBV29-1 combines with J gene TRBJ2-5; TRBD1 agrees at 8 bases. The V gene's germline CDR1 is SQVTM and CDR2 ANQGSEA. Trimming took 7 bases from V and 5 from J; bases not matched to a gene: 9. The CDR3 spans 13 residues. CDR3 DNA sequence: TGCAGCGCCAAGACAGGGGTGTTGGAGACCCAGTACTTC. Translation gives CSAKTGVLETQYF.

This clone was seen once. This sequence joins TRBV7-7 and TRBJ1-1; tentatively, D is TRBD1 (5 bases). The CDR3 runs to 13 residues. Trimming shortened V by 5 bases and J by 2 bases, and 9 bases separated the two germline ends. Germline CDR1 and CDR2: SSHAT and FNYEAQ (reference sequence). CDR3 amino acids: CASSQDKNTEAFF. Written as DNA, the CDR3 is TGTGCCAGCAGCCAGGACAAAAACACTGAAGCTTTCTTT.

This clone was seen a few times. This chain links TRBV5-4 with TRBJ1-2; tentatively, D is TRBD1 (6 bases). The CDR3 has 14 residues. Deletions cut 4 bases from V and 7 bases from J, with 17 bases between. Germline values: CDR1 SGHNT, CDR2 YYREEE (reference sequence). The CDR3 DNA follows: TGTGCCAGCAGCCTTGTGGGGGCAGGGGCTGGCTACACCTTC. This translates into CASSLVGAGAGYTF.

This sequence joins TRBV30 and TRBJ1-1; 7 nucleotides align to TRBD1. Per the germline V gene, CDR1 is GTSNPN and CDR2 is SVGIG (reference sequence). This CDR3 is built from 14 residues. Losses at the gene ends were 2 bases for V and 3 bases for J; bases not matched to a gene: 6. The CDR3 sequence is CAWSPGTDYTEAFF. CDR3 bases: TGTGCCTGGAGTCCCGGGACAGACTACACTGAAGCTTTCTTT.

The chain is built from TRBV19 and TRBJ2-3; 10 bases line up with TRBD2. V lost 8 bases and J lost 2; bases outside the gene matches: 7. The CDR3 length is 15 residues. From germline, CDR1 is LNHDA and CDR2 SQIVND (reference sequence). CDR3: CASSRLAGVTDTQYF. CDR3 coding DNA: TGTGCCAGTTCACGGCTAGCGGGGGTCACAGATACGCAGTATTTT.

The chain is built from TRBV10-2 and TRBJ2-7; TRBD2 matches 11 bases. The CDR3 totals 16 residues. Trimming at V came to 7 bases and at J to 0 bases, leaving 8 bases not matched to a gene. CDR1 and CDR2 from the germline V gene are WSHSY and SAAADI. DNA of the CDR3: TGCGCCAGCACTCGAATCGGGACTAGCGGCTCCTACGAGCAGTACTTC. Translation gives CASTRIGTSGSYEQYF.

V usage is TRBV6-5 and J usage is TRBJ1-2; unclear D gene. This CDR3 region has 12 residues. V shed 11 bases and J shed 4 bases, with 14 bases lying between them. Germline V gene data show CDR1 as MNHEY and CDR2 as SVGAGI. The DNA for the CDR3 is TGTGCCTCCTGCGGCAGACTCTATGGCTACACCTTC. Translation gives CASCGRLYGYTF.

CDR3 in amino acids: CASSVRRIQGTGDGYTF. CDR3 sequence (DNA): TGTGCCAGCAGTGTAAGAAGAATACAAGGGACAGGGGATGGCTACACCTTC. The V call is TRBV6-1, the J call TRBJ1-2; TRBD1 matches at 10 bases. J gave up 6 bases and V 4 bases, and 14 bases lay outside the gene matches. Germline loops: CDR1 MNHNS, CDR2 SASEGT. The CDR3 sequence is 17 residues long.

CDR3 bases: TGTGCCAGCAGTACCAAACAGGGGACCTACAATGAGCAGTTCTTC. Its protein product is CASSTKQGTYNEQFF. V usage is TRBV6-6 and J usage is TRBJ2-1, with 7 bases fitting TRBD1. The length of the CDR3 is 15 residues. Germline V lookup: CDR1 MNHNY, CDR2 SVGAGI (reference sequence). J was trimmed by 2 bases and V by 5 bases; bases with no gene match: 6.

This chain joins TRBV2 and TRBJ1-1; TRBD1 aligns across 7 bases. The CDR3 runs to 13 residues. Per germline, CDR1 SNHLY and CDR2 FYNNEI. V shed 4 bases and J 7 bases; nucleotides not matched to a gene: 6. CDR3 bases: TGTGCCAGCAGTGTTACAGGGGCTTTTGAAGCTTTCTTT. Translation gives CASSVTGAFEAFF.

The rearrangement joins TRBV5-1 to TRBJ2-2; 9 bases agree with TRBD2. Losses at the gene ends were 0 bases for V and 5 bases for J; bases not matched to a gene: 5. This CDR3 region has 16 residues. CDR1 is SGHRS and CDR2 is YFSETQ in the germline V gene. The CDR3 here is CASSLASGTGTGELFF. The CDR3 DNA is TGCGCCAGCAGCTTGGCTAGCGGGACGGGAACCGGGGAGCTGTTTTTT.

This clone came up once. V gene TRBV30 combines with J gene TRBJ1-4; TRBD1 might be the D (6 bases). The ends were cut back, 2 bases at V and 8 bases at J, with 18 bases in the middle. CDR3 length: 15 amino acids. The germline V gene encodes CDR1 GTSNPN and CDR2 SVGIG (reference sequence). CDR3 loop: CAWSPRTGREEKLFF. The CDR3 DNA follows: TGTGCCTGGAGTCCCAGAACAGGGCGGGAGGAAAAACTGTTTTTT.

V gene TRBV19 combines with J gene TRBJ1-2; possible D gene TRBD1, 5 bases. CDR3 size: 16 residues. The ends were cut back, 4 bases at V and 4 bases at J, with 19 bases in the middle. In germline, CDR1 is LNHDA, CDR2 SQIVND (reference sequence). The chain's CDR3 is CASSNRRQGSSYGYTF. In nucleotides, the CDR3 is TGTGCCAGTAGTAATAGGCGTCAGGGTTCTAGCTATGGCTACACCTTC.

The chain recombines TRBV25-1 with TRBJ2-1; 10 positions agree with TRBD2. Germline values: CDR1 MGHDK, CDR2 SYGVNS. This CDR3 spans 13 amino acids. J gave up 6 bases and V 8 bases, and 4 bases lay outside the gene matches. The CDR3 protein is CASGGLAFNEQFF. The CDR3, as DNA: TGTGCCAGCGGGGGACTAGCGTTCAATGAGCAGTTCTTC.

The chain links TRBV9 to TRBJ1-3; D call uncertain. The CDR3 runs to 15 residues. Per germline, CDR1 SGDLS and CDR2 YYNGEE. Trimming stripped 0 bases from V and 2 bases from J, with 9 bases between. This chain's CDR3 is CASSVGQATGNTIYF. The CDR3 DNA follows: TGTGCCAGCAGCGTAGGGCAGGCCACTGGAAACACCATATATTTT.

The CDR3 DNA reads as TGTGCCAGCAGCTCTAGGACAGGGGGCAACGAGCAGTACTTC. Its protein is CASSSRTGGNEQYF. The chain couples TRBV7-6 to TRBJ2-7; 11 bases agree with TRBD1. Trimming cost V 4 bases and J 5 bases; bases outside gene matches: 4. This CDR3 spans 14 amino acids. The germline V gene has CDR1 SGHVS and CDR2 FNYEAQ. Combining the CDR3 with reference TRBV7-6 and TRBJ2-7 gives the whole variable domain GAGVSQSPRYKVTKRGQDVALRCDPISGHVSLYWYRQALGQGPEFLTYFNYEAQQDKSGLPNDRFSAERPEGSISTLTIQRTEQRDSAMYRCASSSRTGGNEQYFGPGTRLTVT.

The J gene is TRBJ2-3, the V gene TRBV4-3; maybe TRBD1 (5 bases). The V end lost 1 base, the J end lost 7 bases, and 9 bases lay between the germline ends. This CDR3 contains 13 residues. The germline gives CDR1 LGHNA, CDR2 YSLEER. The CDR3 nucleotides read TGCGCCAGCAGCCAAGCACAGGAAAATACGCAGTATTTT. Translating gives CASSQAQENTQYF.

The chain uses TRBV7-6 and TRBJ2-1, with TRBD2 identical over 10 bases. The CDR3 covers 15 residues. Germline V gene data show CDR1 as SGHVS and CDR2 as FNYEAQ. The V segment lost 5 bases and the J segment 1 base; nucleotides outside the gene matches: 2. The CDR3 sequence is CASSQGLASYNEQFF. CDR3 nucleotide sequence: TGTGCCAGCAGCCAGGGACTAGCGTCCTACAATGAGCAGTTCTTC.

The V call is TRBV19, the J call TRBJ2-5; no reliable D call. Trimming took 1 base from V and 1 from J, leaving 7 bases between them. CDR1 is LNHDA, CDR2 SQIVND, per germline (reference sequence). The CDR3 sequence is 14 residues long. The CDR3 loop reads CASSIGGSQETQYF. CDR3 DNA: TGTGCCAGTAGTATAGGTGGCAGCCAAGAGACCCAGTACTTC.

The J gene is TRBJ2-3, the V gene TRBV7-9; 8 nucleotides agree with TRBD2. The junction had 10 bases not matched to a gene; V was cut back by 6 bases and J by 2 bases. CDR1 SEHNR and CDR2 FQNEAQ come from the germline V gene (reference sequence). The CDR3 runs to 16 residues. The CDR3 DNA follows: TGTGCCAGCAGTCTACTAGCGGATTCTACCACAGATACGCAGTATTTT. Translation: CASSLLADSTTDTQYF.

This clone was seen only once. The rearrangement uses TRBV30 and TRBJ2-7; a weak D match, TRBD1 (6 bases). Germline loops: CDR1 GTSNPN, CDR2 SVGIG (reference sequence). The germline V and J ends were trimmed by 7 bases and 4 bases, with 17 bases remaining between them. The CDR3 is made up of 13 amino acids. This CDR3 is CASALGQGYEQYF. DNA of the CDR3: TGTGCCTCCGCTCTGGGGCAGGGGTACGAGCAGTACTTC.

The genes are TRBV4-1 and TRBJ2-3; D is ambiguous. With 4 bases removed from V and 4 bases from J, the gap between germline ends came to 15 bases. This CDR3 is built from 15 residues. The germline V gene has CDR1 MGHRA and CDR2 YSYEKL. The CDR3 region has the DNA TGCGCCAGCAGCCCCTCCCCCGCAGCGCCAGATACGCAGTATTTT. Translation gives CASSPSPAAPDTQYF.